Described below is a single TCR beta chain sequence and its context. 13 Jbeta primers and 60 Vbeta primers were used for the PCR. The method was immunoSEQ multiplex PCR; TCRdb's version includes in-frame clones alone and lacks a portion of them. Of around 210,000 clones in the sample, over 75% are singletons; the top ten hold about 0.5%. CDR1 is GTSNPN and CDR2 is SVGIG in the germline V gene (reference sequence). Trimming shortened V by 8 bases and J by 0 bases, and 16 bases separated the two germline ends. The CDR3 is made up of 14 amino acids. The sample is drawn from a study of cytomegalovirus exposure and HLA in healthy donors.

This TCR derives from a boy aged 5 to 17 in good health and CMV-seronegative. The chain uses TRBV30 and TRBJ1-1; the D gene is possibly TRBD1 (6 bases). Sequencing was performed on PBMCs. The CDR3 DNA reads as TGTGCCAGGGGGGAGGGCGCTATGAACACTGAAGCTTTCTTT. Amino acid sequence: CARGEGAMNTEAFF.